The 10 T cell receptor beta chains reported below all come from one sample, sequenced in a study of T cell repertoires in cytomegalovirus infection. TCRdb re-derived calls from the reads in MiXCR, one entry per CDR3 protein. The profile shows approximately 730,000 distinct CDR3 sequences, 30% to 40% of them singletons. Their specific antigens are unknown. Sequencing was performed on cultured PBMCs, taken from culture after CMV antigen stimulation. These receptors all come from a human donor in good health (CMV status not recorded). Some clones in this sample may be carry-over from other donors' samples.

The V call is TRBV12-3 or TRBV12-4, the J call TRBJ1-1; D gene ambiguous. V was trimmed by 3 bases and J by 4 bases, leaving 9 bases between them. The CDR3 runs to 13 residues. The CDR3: CASSFNLGTEAFF. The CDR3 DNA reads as TGTGCCAGCAGTTTTAATCTCGGCACTGAAGCTTTCTTT.

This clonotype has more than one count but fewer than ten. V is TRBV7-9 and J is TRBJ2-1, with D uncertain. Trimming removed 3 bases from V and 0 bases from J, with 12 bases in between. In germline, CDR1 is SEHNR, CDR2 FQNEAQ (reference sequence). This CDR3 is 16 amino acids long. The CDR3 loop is CASSFPLASSYNEQFF. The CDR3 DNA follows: TGTGCCAGCAGCTTTCCCTTGGCCAGCTCCTACAATGAGCAGTTCTTC.

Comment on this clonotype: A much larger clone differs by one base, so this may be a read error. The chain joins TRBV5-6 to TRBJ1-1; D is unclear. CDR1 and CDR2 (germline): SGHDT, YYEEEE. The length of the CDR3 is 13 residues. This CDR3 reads CASSFSPNTAAFF. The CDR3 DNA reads TGTGCCAGCAGCTTCAGTCCGAACACTGCAGCTTTCTTT.

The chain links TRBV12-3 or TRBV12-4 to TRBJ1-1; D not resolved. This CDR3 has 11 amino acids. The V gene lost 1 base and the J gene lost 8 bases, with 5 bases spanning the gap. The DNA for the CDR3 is TGTGCCAGCAGTTTAGGGGAGGAAGCTTTCTTT. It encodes CASSLGEEAFF.

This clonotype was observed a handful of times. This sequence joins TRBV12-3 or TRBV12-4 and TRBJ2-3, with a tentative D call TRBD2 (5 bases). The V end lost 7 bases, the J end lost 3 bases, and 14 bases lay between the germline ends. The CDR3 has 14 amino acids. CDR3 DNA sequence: TGTGCCAGCATCCCTAGGGAGAAGACAGATACGCAGTATTTT. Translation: CASIPREKTDTQYF.

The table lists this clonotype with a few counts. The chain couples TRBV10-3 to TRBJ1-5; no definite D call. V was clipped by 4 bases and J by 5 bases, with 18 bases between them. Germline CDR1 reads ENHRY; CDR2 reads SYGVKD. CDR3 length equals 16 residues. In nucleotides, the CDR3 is TGTGCCATCAGTGGAGAACGTAACAGCATATATCAGCCCCAGCATTTT. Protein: CAISGERNSIYQPQHF.

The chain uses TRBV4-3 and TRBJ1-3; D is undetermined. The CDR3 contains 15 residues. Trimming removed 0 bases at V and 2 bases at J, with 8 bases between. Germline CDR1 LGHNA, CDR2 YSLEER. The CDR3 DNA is TGCGCCAGCAGCCAAGATGAAGGGACTGGAAACACCATATATTTT. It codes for CASSQDEGTGNTIYF.

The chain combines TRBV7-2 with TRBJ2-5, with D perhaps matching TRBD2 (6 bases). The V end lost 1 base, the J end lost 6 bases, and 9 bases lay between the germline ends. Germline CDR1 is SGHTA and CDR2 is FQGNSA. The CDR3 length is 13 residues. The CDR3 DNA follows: TGTGCCAGCAGCTTAGACGGGGGAAAGACCCAGTACTTC. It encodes CASSLDGGKTQYF.

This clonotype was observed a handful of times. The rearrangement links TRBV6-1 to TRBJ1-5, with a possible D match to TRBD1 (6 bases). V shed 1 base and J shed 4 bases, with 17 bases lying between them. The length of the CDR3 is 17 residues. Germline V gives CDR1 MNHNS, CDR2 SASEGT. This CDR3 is CASSEVRQVSINQPQHF. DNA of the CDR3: TGTGCCAGCAGTGAAGTAAGACAGGTTTCCATTAATCAGCCCCAGCATTTT.

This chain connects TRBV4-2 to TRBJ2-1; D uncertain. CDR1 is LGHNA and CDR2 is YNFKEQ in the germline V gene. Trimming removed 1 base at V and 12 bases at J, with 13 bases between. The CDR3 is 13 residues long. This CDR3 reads CASSQARASSQFF. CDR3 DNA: TGTGCCAGCAGCCAAGCGAGAGCTTCATCGCAGTTCTTC.